Described below is a single T cell receptor (beta chain) sequence and its context. It lacks a known antigen. The record has no base qualities; no much larger clone is one base away. Trimming accounts for 7 bases at V and 5 bases at J, while the number of junction bases matched to no gene is 13. The CDR3, from cysteine to phenylalanine, totals 15 residues. Just the 45-base CDR3 DNA is kept, in frame starting at base 1. Looking up the germline V gene yields CDR1 MNHEY and CDR2 SVGAGI. The immunoSEQ hsTCRB v3.0 assay was used at survey level resolution to sequence the TRB variable region. The targeted TRB sequencing depth was about 40,000-50,000 T-cell genomes per sample. Pooled TRB libraries were sequenced on an Illumina MiSeq with a v3 150-cycle kit. The paper's processing steps were these. Repertoire analysis was run in R within a reproducible Nextflow workflow that covered QC, data transformation and analysis. Custom analyses were implemented in LymphoSeq2, an R package for AIRR-Seq data exploration. A handful of samples that produced fewer than 5000 total TRB sequences were removed, so 150 to 200 HIV repertoires were analyzed. Among the roughly 190 retained HIV repertoires, some 59 were collected before ART initiation and roughly 130 after ART initiation. Repertoires were downsampled to 5000 TRB nucleotide sequences, with summary statistics averaged over 100 downsampling iterations. TRB sequences were retained for analysis only if CDR3 regions of at least seven amino acids were present. Diversity was measured with a Shannon entropy-derived clonality score and the Gini coefficient. In repertoire networks, the top 5000 CDR3 amino acid sequences were linked whenever an edit distance of one separated two sequences. Antigen specificity groups and MHC restriction were predicted for TRB CDR3 amino acid sequences with GLIPH2. To flag known CMV, EBV, HIV or tissue antigen associations, CDR3 amino acid sequences were matched against VDJdb and McPAS-TCR. Pre-ART, post-ART and control groups were compared with Wilcoxon signed-rank tests and Holm-Bonferroni correction. In TCRdb, the immuneACCESS table is reduced to in-frame sequences with V and J assigned. These tables do not hold every clone; where another copy was compared, an unresolved V gene accounts for under half, and the others remain unexplained. V, J and clone size are those of that table, while D and trimming were read from the DNA. This sample is represented by tens of thousands of clones; 80% to 95% of them were singletons. 7.3% of the sample is in the top ten clones.

This specimen belongs to a study of long-term antiretroviral therapy in people with HIV (dated by TCRdb to the early 2020s). In terms of the full investigation: The earliest samples were collected about a decade before the 2015 WHO recommendation for immediate ART, when ART was typically delayed until CD4 counts fell. This retrospective serial study examined whether starting ART and sustained HIV suppression were associated with changes in the composition and diversity of the TRB repertoire in peripheral blood. No cross-contamination during QIAcube processing was shown when test extractions of a monoclonal T-cell line were performed alongside 33 polyclonal samples. The cohort contributed over 150 cryopreserved PBMC samples from 25 to 35 adults with confirmed HIV infection, collected serially over a mean of around six years (range 1-12). Eleven of the 30 participants with HIV were female.

Broad study findings and their caveats: Owing to limited PBMC availability, only the TCR beta chain was sequenced, without alpha chain pairing. The repertoire was dominated across all time points by expanded TRB clones identified before ART initiation, although this dominance was seen to fluctuate and to decrease in many PLHIV after ART. Starting ART was linked to a significant rise in TRB diversity, yet even after long-term ART the diversity remained significantly lower than in transplant donor controls. Inferences about post-ART repertoire changes are limited because no data were available on ART adherence, viral resistance or therapy changes. CDR3 length ranges in HIV repertoires were narrower than in controls, and network structure suggested an antigen-experienced repertoire with only a slight naive shift after ART. The samples span the years 2004 to 2017, and the ART regimens used at that time may not be as effective as current regimens. Because cell numbers in pre-ART samples were limited, unsorted PBMC were profiled instead of sorted CD4+ and CD8+ T cells.

Inclusion was restricted to participants for whom at least one PBMC sample before ART initiation and at least two post-ART samples were available. All participants with HIV were treated in the United States of America. Before DNA extraction, cryopreserved samples of roughly 1-10 million PBMC were thawed and washed. At the time of the earliest PBMC sample for each participant with HIV, ages ranged from about 23 to 60 years. Each participant contributed PBMC samples from 1-4 timepoints before ART initiation and 2-8 timepoints after ART initiation, with a median of 7 samples. Serial HIV viral load, CD4+ T-cell count, ART history and demographic data were obtained for every participant. Genomic DNA was extracted from unsorted PBMC with a Qiagen kit on a QIAcube, with processing performed in batches of 12 samples.

This material consisted of unsorted PBMCs, taken 4.4 years after starting antiretroviral therapy. The receptor chain draws on TRBV6-5 and TRBJ1-1, and TRBD1 matches 7 of the central bases. The receptor comes from a woman aged 50 to 60 with HIV. The sequenced DNA is TGTGCCAGCATCGCTCAGGGGGGGCGATCAACTGAAGCTTTCTTT. This is translated as CASIAQGGRSTEAFF.